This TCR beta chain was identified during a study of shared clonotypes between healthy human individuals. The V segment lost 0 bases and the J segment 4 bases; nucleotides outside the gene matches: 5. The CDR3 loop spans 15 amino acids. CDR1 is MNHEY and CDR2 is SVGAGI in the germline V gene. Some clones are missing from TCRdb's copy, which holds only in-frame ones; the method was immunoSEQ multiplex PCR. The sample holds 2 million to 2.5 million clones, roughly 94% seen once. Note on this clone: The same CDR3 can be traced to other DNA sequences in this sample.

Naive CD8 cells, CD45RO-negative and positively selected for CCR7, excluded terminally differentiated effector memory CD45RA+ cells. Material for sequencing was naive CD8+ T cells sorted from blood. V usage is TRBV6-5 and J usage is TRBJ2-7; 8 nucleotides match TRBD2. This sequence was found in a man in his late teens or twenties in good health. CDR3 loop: CASSYSSGSSYEQYF. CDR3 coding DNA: TGTGCCAGCAGTTACTCGAGCGGGAGTTCTTACGAGCAGTACTTC.